Below, 4 T cell receptor beta chains from the same sample are listed, as sequenced in a study of CD8+ T cells in alopecia areata. Extraction and reverse transcription of RNA yielded cDNA as the sequencing template. Method: immunoSEQ multiplex PCR; TCRdb's copy keeps in-frame clones and lacks some. The sample records 170,000 or so clones, roughly 63% being singletons. Sequences were derived from CD4+ T cells sorted from blood, sampled at week 0. These receptors all stem from a human donor with alopecia areata.

A few counts support this clone. This rearrangement joins TRBV28 to TRBJ1-1; a weak D match, TRBD1 (6 bases). The CDR3 length is 12 residues. Germline-derived CDR1 and CDR2 are MDHEN and SYDVKM. The V end lost 7 bases, the J end lost 9 bases, and 15 bases lay between the germline ends. In nucleotides, the CDR3 is TGTGCCAGCAATACGCAGGGGTTTAAAGCTTTCTTT. Translating it yields CASNTQGFKAFF.

The chain's CDR3 is CASGVGAGELFF. CDR3 coding DNA: TGTGCCAGCGGGGTTGGGGCCGGGGAGCTGTTTTTT. The rearrangement uses TRBV6-5 and TRBJ2-2; D ambiguous. V was clipped by 8 bases and J by 6 bases, with 10 bases between them. The germline gives CDR1 MNHEY, CDR2 SVGAGI. This CDR3 is built from 12 residues.

The gene calls are TRBV15 and TRBJ1-4; 10 bases are shared with TRBD1. This CDR3 is built from 22 residues. The V gene's germline CDR1 is LNHNV and CDR2 YYDKDF (reference sequence). The ends lost 0 bases at V and 1 base at J; junction bases unmatched: 17. The CDR3 loop is CATSRDPGARQGAKVTNEKLFF. The CDR3 DNA is TGTGCCACCAGCAGAGATCCGGGGGCCCGACAGGGGGCCAAAGTAACTAATGAAAAACTGTTTTTT.

The gene calls are TRBV15 and TRBJ2-7; 10 bases map to TRBD1. With 5 bases clipped from V and 3 bases from J, the junction kept 4 bases outside the gene matches. Germline lookup yields CDR1 LNHNV and CDR2 YYDKDF (reference sequence). The CDR3 is 14 amino acids. CDR3: CATSRDRGLYEQYF. The CDR3 DNA is TGTGCCACCAGCCGGGACAGGGGTCTCTACGAGCAGTACTTC. The variable domain in full, with the rest retrieved from reference TRBV15 and TRBJ2-7, is DAMVIQNPRYQVTQFGKPVTLSCSQTLNHNVMYWYQQKSSQAPKLLFHYYDKDFNNEADTPDNFQSRRPNTSFCFLDIRSPGLGDTAMYLCATSRDRGLYEQYFGPGTRLTVT.